The following is a TCR beta chain sequence with its context. The CDR3 is made up of 17 amino acids. From germline, CDR1 is SEHNR and CDR2 FQNEAQ (reference sequence). The data belong to a study of T cells expressing NK-cell markers. Turning to the study itself: Investigators obtained TCR beta repertoires from sorted CD3+CD56+NKG2C+, CD3+CD56+NKG2C- and CD3+CD56-NKG2C+ T cells.

TCRdb re-analyzed the 5' RACE reads; it lists each CDR3 protein once, without DNA. The sample is made up of 400,000 or so distinct CDR3 sequences, and the top ten hold about 10% of it. The chain links TRBV7-9 to TRBJ1-1; TCRdb lists TRBD1, though no DNA is available to test this call. The sequenced sample consisted of blood T cells: a sorted CD56 or NKG2C T cell subset, CD4+ or CD8+ T cells, or bulk PBMC T cells (not recorded which). This sequence was found in a woman between 50 and 59 years old in good health. CDR3: CASSLDPNRGLNTEAFF. Drawing the rest from reference TRBV7-9 and TRBJ1-1, the complete variable domain is DTGVSQNPRHKITKRGQNVTFRCDPISEHNRLYWYRQTLGQGPEFLTYFQNEAQLEKSRLLSDRFSAERPKGSFSTLEIQRTEQGDSAMYLCASSLDPNRGLNTEAFFGQGTRLTVV.